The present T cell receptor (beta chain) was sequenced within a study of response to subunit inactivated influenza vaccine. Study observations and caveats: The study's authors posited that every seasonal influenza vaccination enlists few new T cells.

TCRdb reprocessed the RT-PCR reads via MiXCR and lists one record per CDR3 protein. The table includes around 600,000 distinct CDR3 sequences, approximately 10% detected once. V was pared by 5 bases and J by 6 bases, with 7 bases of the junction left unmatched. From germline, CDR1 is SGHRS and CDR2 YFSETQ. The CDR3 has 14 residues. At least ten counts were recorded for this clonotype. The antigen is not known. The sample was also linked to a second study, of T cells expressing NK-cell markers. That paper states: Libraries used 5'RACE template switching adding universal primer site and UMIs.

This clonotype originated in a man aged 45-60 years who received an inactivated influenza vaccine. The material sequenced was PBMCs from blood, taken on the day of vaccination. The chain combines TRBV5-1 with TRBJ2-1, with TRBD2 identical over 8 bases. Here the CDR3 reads CASRIAGGLNEQFF. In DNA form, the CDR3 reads TGCGCCAGCAGGATCGCGGGGGGCCTCAATGAGCAGTTCTTC.